This T cell receptor (beta chain) stems from a study of T cells in Graves' hyperthyroidism and ophthalmopathy. Study-wide results and caveats: Clonotypes that were expanded in thyroid above 0.001 mostly appeared in blood too.

V gave up 7 bases and J gave up 3 bases, with 12 bases separating them. This CDR3 region has 13 residues. Germline CDR1 and CDR2: LNHDA and SQIVND (reference sequence). Diagnosing involved the use of clinical symptoms, serum thyroxine and TRAb, thyroid ultrasound and orbital computed tomography. Regions amplified from RNA transcripts were the TCR beta CDR3 regions. HTBI primers were the set used in a first-round RT-PCR of the TCR CDR3. MiXCR, applied by TCRdb to the multiplex PCR reads, yields one record per CDR3 protein. The data contain 620,000 or so distinct CDR3 sequences, more than 12% of them singletons. In its sample, this clonotype was seen a few times. Its antigen is not known.

This clonotype was obtained from a woman in her 50s with Graves' ophthalmopathy. What was sequenced was blood. This rearrangement joins TRBV19 to TRBJ1-1; D is perhaps TRBD1 (5 bases). The CDR3 sequence is CASKTATDTEAFF. The CDR3 nucleotides read TGTGCCAGTAAGACAGCCACGGACACTGAAGCTTTCTTT.